This T cell receptor beta chain was recorded in a study of cytomegalovirus exposure and HLA in healthy donors. Regarding the study as a whole: Among the CMV-associated chains, a few were confirmed in vitro as specific for CMV antigens.

Only in-frame clones appear in the TCRdb table, and some are missing; sequencing was by immunoSEQ multiplex PCR. The sample shows approximately 230,000 clones, more than 75% of them seen only once. The V end lost 1 base, the J end lost 2 bases, and 2 bases lay between the germline ends. Germline CDR1 GTSNPN, CDR2 SVGIG (reference sequence). The CDR3 loop spans 11 amino acids. Concerning this clone itself: Its specificity is not known.

The sequencing sample was made of PBMCs. This chain links TRBV30 with TRBJ1-2; the D is unclear. The sequence came from a man aged 18 to 29 in good health and CMV-seropositive. The CDR3, as DNA: TGTGCCTGGAGTGCAAACTATGGCTACACCTTC. Amino acid sequence: CAWSANYGYTF.